The following is a T cell receptor (beta chain) sequence with its context. The data were taken from a study of cytomegalovirus exposure and HLA in healthy donors. All the people who gave samples were healthy bone marrow donors. At the time of sampling, donors were nominally healthy, though unrecorded immune exposures were likely. Primers: 60 Vbeta forward and 13 Jbeta reverse. Repertoires were generated with immunoSEQ multiplex PCR, while TCRdb's copy carries only in-frame clones and drops some. The data show 150,000 to 200,000 clones, roughly three quarters seen once. CDR1 and CDR2 (germline): SGDLS, YYNGEE. The length of the CDR3 is 15 residues. Trimming stripped 0 bases from V and 0 bases from J, with 6 bases between.

The J gene is TRBJ1-4, the V gene TRBV9, with D unclear. The sequenced sample was PBMCs. This TCR was recovered from a woman between 25 and 40 years old in good health and CMV-seropositive. CDR3 sequence reads: CASSVDPATNEKLFF. CDR3 sequence (DNA): TGTGCCAGCAGCGTAGATCCGGCAACTAATGAAAAACTGTTTTTT.